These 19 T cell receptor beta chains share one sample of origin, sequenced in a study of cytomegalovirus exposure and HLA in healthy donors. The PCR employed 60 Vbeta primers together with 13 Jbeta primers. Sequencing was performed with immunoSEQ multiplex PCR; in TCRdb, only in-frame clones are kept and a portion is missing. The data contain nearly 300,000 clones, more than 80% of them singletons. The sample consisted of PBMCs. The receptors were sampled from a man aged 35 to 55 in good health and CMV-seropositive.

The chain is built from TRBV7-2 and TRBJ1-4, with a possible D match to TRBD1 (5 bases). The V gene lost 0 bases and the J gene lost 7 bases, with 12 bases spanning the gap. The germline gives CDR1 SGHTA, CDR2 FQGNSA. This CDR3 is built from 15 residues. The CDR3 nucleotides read TGTGCCAGCAGCTTAGCGTTACCAGGGATTGAAAAACTGTTTTTT. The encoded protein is CASSLALPGIEKLFF.

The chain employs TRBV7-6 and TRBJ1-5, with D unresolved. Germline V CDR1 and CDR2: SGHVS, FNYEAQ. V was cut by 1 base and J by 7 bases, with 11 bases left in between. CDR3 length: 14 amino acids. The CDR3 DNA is TGTGCCAGCAGCTTAGGGAGGGCAGGACAGCCCCAGCATTTT. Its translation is CASSLGRAGQPQHF. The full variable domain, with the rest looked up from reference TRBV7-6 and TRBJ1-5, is GAGVSQSPRYKVTKRGQDVALRCDPISGHVSLYWYRQALGQGPEFLTYFNYEAQQDKSGLPNDRFSAERPEGSISTLTIQRTEQRDSAMYRCASSLGRAGQPQHFGDGTRLSIL.

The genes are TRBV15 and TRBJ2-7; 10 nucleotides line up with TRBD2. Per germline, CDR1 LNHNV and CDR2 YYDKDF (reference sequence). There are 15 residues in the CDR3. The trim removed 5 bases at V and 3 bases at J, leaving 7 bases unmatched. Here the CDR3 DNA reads TGTGCCACCAGCGAAGGGACTAGCGCCCTCTACGAGCAGTACTTC. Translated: CATSEGTSALYEQYF.

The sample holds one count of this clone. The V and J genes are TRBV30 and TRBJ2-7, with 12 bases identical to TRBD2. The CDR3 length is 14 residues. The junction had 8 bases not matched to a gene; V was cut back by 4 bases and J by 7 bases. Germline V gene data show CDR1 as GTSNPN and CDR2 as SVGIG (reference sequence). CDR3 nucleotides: TGTGCCTGGATCCCTAGCGGGAGGGCTCGGGAGCAGTACTTC. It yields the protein CAWIPSGRAREQYF.

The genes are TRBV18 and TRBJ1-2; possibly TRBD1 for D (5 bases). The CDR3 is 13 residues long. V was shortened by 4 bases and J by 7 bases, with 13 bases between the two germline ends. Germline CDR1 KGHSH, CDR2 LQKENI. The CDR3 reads CASSRQGGAGYTF. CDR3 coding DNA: TGTGCCAGCTCACGCCAGGGAGGAGCTGGCTACACCTTC.

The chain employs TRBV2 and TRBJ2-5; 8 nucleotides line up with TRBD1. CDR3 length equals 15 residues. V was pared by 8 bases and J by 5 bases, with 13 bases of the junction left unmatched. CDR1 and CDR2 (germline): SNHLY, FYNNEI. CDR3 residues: CASLGGQGAGETQYF. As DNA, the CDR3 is TGTGCCAGCCTGGGCGGCCAGGGGGCAGGGGAGACCCAGTACTTC.

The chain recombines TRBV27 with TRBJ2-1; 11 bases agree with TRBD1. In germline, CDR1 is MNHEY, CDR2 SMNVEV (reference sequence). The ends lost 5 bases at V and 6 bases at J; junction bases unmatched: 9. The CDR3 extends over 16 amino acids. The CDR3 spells CASSLGIGTGGNEQFF. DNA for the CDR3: TGTGCCAGCAGTCTAGGGATTGGGACAGGGGGCAATGAGCAGTTCTTC.

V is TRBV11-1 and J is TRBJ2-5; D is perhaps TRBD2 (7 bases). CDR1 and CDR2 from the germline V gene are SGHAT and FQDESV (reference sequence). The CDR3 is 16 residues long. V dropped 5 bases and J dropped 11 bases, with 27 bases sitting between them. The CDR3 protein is CASSPRLGAGAGTQYF. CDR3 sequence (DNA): TGTGCCAGCAGCCCCCGCCTCGGGGCGGGGGCGGGGACGCAGTACTTC.

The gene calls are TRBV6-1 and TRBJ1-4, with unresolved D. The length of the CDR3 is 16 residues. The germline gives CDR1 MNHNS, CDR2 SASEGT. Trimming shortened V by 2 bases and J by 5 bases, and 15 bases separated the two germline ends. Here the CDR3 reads CASSELYREPNEKLFF. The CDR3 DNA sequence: TGTGCCAGCAGTGAACTTTACCGGGAGCCGAATGAAAAACTGTTTTTT.

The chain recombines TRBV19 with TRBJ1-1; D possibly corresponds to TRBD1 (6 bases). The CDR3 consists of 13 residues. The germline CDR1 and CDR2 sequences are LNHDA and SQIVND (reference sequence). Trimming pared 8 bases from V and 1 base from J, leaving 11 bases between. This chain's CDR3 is CASRQGRNTEAFF. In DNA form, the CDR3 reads TGTGCCAGTCGGCAGGGGCGGAACACTGAAGCTTTCTTT. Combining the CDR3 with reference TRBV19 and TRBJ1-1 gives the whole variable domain DGGITQSPKYLFRKEGQNVTLSCEQNLNHDAMYWYRQDPGQGLRLIYYSQIVNDFQKGDIAEGYSVSREKKESFPLTVTSAQKNPTAFYLCASRQGRNTEAFFGQGTRLTVV.

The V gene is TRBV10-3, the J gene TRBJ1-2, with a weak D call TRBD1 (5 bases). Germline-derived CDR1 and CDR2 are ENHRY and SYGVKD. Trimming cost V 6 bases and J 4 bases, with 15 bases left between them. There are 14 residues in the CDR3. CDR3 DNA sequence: TGTGCCATCAGGGGTAGCGGGGGACCCTATGGCTACACCTTC. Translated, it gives CAIRGSGGPYGYTF.

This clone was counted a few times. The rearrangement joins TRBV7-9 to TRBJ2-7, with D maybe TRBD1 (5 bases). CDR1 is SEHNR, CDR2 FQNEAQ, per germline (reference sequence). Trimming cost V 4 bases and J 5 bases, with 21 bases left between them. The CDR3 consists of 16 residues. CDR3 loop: CASSSRPGYSGNEQYF. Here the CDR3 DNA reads TGTGCCAGCAGCTCGCGCCCAGGGTACTCGGGTAACGAGCAGTACTTC.

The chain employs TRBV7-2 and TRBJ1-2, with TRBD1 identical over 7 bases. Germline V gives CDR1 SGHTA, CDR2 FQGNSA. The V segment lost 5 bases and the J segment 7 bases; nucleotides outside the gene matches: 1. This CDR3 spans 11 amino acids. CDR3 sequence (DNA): TGTGCCAGCAGCGACAGGGTTGGCTACACCTTC. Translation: CASSDRVGYTF.

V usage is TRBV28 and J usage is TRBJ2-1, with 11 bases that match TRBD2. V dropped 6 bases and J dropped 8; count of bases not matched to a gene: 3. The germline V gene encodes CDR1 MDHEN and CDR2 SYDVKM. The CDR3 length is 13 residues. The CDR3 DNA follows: TGTGCCAGCAGGACTAGCGGGATCTATGAGCAGTTCTTC. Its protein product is CASRTSGIYEQFF.

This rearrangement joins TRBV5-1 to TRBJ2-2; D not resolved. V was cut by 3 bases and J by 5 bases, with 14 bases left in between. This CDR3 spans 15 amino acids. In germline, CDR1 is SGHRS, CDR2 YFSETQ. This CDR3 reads CASSSHYSNTGELFF. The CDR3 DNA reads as TGCGCCAGCAGCTCACATTATTCAAATACCGGGGAGCTGTTTTTT. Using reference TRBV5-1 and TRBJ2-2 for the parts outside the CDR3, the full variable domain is KAGVTQTPRYLIKTRGQQVTLSCSPISGHRSVSWYQQTPGQGLQFLFEYFSETQRNKGNFPGRFSGRQFSNSRSEMNVSTLELGDSALYLCASSSHYSNTGELFFGEGSRLTVL.

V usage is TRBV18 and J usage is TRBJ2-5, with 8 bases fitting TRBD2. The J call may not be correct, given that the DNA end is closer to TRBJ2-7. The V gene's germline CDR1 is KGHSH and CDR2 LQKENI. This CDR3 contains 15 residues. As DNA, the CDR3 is TGTGCCAGCTCACCAGCAGCGGGAGTAGGCTACGAGCAGTACTTC. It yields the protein CASSPAAGVGYEQYF.

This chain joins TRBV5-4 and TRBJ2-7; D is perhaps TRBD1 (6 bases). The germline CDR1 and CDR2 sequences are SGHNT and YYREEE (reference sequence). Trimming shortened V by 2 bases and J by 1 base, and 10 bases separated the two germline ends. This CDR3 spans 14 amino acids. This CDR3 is CASSLQGFSYEQYF. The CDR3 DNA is TGTGCCAGCAGCTTACAGGGATTTTCCTACGAGCAGTACTTC.

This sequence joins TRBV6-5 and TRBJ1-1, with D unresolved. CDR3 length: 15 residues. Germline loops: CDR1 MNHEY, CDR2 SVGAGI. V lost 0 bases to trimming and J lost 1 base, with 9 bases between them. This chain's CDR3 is CASSYSYAENTEAFF. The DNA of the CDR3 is TGTGCCAGCAGTTACTCGTACGCAGAGAACACTGAAGCTTTCTTT.

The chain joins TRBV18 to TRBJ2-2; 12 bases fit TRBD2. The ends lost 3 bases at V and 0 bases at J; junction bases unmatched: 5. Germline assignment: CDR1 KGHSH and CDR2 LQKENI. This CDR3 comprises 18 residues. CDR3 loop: CASSPSLAGGSNTGELFF. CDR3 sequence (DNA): TGTGCCAGCTCACCCTCCCTAGCGGGAGGGTCGAACACCGGGGAGCTGTTTTTT.